Shown below are 8 T cell receptor beta chains from a single sample sequenced in a study of T cells in Graves' hyperthyroidism and ophthalmopathy. TCR beta CDR3 sequences were amplified from RNA transcripts. Initially, a first-round RT-PCR of the TCR CDR3 employed the HTBI primer set. TCRdb analysed the multiplex PCR reads with MiXCR anew, one entry per CDR3 protein. The sample holds about 590,000 distinct CDR3 sequences, around 16% seen once. Sequenced material: blood. The source is a woman aged 30 to 39 with Graves' hyperthyroidism.

This clonotype was observed many times. The J gene is TRBJ1-1, the V gene TRBV6-5; D might be TRBD1 (6 bases). This CDR3 is 15 amino acids long. CDR1 and CDR2 from the germline V gene are MNHEY and SVGAGI. V dropped 0 bases and J dropped 4 bases, with 12 bases sitting between them. The CDR3 sequence is CASSYSGGALTEAFF. The DNA for the CDR3 is TGTGCCAGCAGTTACTCAGGGGGGGCACTCACTGAAGCTTTCTTT.

The chain joins TRBV19 to TRBJ1-1; D not resolved. The V gene's germline CDR1 is LNHDA and CDR2 SQIVND (reference sequence). Trimming took 6 bases from V and 1 from J, leaving 18 bases between them. CDR3 length equals 16 residues. CDR3 sequence: CASSLSLTRRNTEAFF. The CDR3 DNA reads as TGTGCCAGTAGCCTTTCGTTGACCAGGCGGAACACTGAAGCTTTCTTT.

This clonotype was counted only a few times. The chain is built from TRBV20-1 and TRBJ1-2; 7 bases fit TRBD1. The CDR3 sequence is 15 residues long. The V gene end was trimmed by 3 bases and the J gene end by 2 bases; junction bases not matched to a gene: 9. Germline CDR1 and CDR2: DFQATT and SNEGSKA (reference sequence). The CDR3 here is CSASDRQGANYGYTF. CDR3 nucleotide sequence: TGCAGTGCTAGCGACCGACAGGGTGCGAACTATGGCTACACCTTC.

This clonotype was counted a few times. The chain recombines TRBV6-1 with TRBJ2-2; 7 bases fit TRBD2. V was pared by 7 bases and J by 7 bases, with 12 bases of the junction left unmatched. This CDR3 spans 15 amino acids. Germline V CDR1 and CDR2: MNHNS, SASEGT. CDR3 in amino acids: CASNKISGNDGELFF. The CDR3 DNA follows: TGTGCCAGCAATAAAATCAGCGGGAACGACGGGGAGCTGTTTTTT.

This clonotype was counted ten times or more. The chain links TRBV30 to TRBJ2-7; D call uncertain. In germline, CDR1 is GTSNPN, CDR2 SVGIG (reference sequence). The CDR3 runs 13 residues. V dropped 2 bases and J dropped 7 bases, with 15 bases sitting between them. The CDR3 nucleotides are TGTGCCTGGAGTCTGGATCAGACGAGTGAGCAGTACTTC. Translated, it gives CAWSLDQTSEQYF.

A note on this clonotype: This may arise from a read error, as a much more abundant clone is one base away. V usage is TRBV20-1 and J usage is TRBJ2-3; the D gene is possibly TRBD2 (6 bases). CDR3 size: 14 residues. Deletions cut 7 bases from V and 10 bases from J, with 24 bases between. CDR1 and CDR2 (germline): DFQATT, SNEGSKA (reference sequence). The DNA for the CDR3 is TGCAGTGTCGATGGCGGGACTGCTGAGATAGCGCAGTATTTT. Its translation: CSVDGGTAEIAQYF.

This clonotype occurred a few times. V and J are TRBV6-1 and TRBJ1-3; TRBD1 agrees at 8 bases. With V trimmed by 6 bases and J by 0 bases, 13 bases remained unmatched. The CDR3 is made up of 18 amino acids. Germline CDR1 reads MNHNS; CDR2 reads SASEGT. CDR3 nucleotide sequence: TGTGCCAGCAGCCCGACAGGGGAAACGTACAACTCTGGAAACACCATATATTTT. Translation gives CASSPTGETYNSGNTIYF.

This clonotype was seen at least ten times. This chain uses TRBV27 with TRBJ2-1, with 11 bases identical to TRBD1. The J segment lost 5 bases and the V segment lost 4 bases, leaving 1 base of the junction unmatched. The CDR3 contains 14 residues. Germline V lookup: CDR1 MNHEY, CDR2 SMNVEV (reference sequence). CDR3 residues: CASSWTGGHNEQFF. The CDR3 DNA sequence: TGTGCCAGCAGTTGGACAGGGGGCCACAATGAGCAGTTCTTC.